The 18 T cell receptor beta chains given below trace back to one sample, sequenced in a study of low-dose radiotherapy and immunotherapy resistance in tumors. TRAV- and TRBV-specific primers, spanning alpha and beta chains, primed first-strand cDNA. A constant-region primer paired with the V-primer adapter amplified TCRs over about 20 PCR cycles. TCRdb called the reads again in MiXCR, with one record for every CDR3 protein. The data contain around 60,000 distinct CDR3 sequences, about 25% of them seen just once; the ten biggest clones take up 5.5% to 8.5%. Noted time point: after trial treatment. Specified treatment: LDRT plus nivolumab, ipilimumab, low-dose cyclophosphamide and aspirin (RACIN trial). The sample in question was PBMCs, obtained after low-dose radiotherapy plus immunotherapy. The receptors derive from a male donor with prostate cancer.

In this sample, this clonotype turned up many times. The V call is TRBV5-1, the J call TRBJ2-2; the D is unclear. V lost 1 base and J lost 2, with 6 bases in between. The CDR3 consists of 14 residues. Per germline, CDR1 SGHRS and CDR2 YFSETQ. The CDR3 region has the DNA TGCGCCAGCAGCTTGAACCGAAACACCGGGGAGCTGTTTTTT. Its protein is CASSLNRNTGELFF.

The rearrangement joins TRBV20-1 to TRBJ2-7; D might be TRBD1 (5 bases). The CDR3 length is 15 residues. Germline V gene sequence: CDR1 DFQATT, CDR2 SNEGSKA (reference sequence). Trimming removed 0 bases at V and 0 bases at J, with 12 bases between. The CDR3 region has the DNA TGCAGTGCTAGAGATAAAGGGGCCTCCTCCTACGAGCAGTACTTC. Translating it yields CSARDKGASSYEQYF.

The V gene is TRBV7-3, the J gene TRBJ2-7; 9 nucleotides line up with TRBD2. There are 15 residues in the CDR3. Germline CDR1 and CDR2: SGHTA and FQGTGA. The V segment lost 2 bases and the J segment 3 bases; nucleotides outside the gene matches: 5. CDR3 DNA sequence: TGTGCCAGCAGCTTAGAAGCGGGAGGAATCTACGAGCAGTACTTC. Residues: CASSLEAGGIYEQYF.

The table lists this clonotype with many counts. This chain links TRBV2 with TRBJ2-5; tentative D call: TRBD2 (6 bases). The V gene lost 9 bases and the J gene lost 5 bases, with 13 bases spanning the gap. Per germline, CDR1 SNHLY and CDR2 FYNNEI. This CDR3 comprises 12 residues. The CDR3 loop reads CARGTGPETQYF. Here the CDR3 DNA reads TGTGCCAGGGGGACTGGCCCCGAGACCCAGTACTTC.

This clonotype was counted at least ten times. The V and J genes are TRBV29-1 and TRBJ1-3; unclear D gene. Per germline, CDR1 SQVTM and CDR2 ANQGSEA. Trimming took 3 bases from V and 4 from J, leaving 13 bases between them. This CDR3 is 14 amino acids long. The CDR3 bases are TGCAGCGTTGAGGGAGTTTTATCAGGAAACACCATATATTTT. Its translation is CSVEGVLSGNTIYF.

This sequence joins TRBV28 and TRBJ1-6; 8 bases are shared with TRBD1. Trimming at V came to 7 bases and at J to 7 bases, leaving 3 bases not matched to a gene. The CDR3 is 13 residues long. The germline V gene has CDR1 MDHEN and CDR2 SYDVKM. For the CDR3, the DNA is TGTGCCAGCATCGGACAGGGAAATTCACCCCTCCACTTT. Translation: CASIGQGNSPLHF.

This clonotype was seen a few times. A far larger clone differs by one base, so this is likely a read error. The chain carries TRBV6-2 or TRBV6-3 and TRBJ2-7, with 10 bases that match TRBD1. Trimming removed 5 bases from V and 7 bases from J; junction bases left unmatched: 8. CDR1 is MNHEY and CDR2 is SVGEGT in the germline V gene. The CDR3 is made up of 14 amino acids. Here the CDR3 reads CASSVQDRGNEQYF. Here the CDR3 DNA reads TGTGCCAGCAGTGTCCAGGACAGGGGGAATGAGCAGTACTTC.

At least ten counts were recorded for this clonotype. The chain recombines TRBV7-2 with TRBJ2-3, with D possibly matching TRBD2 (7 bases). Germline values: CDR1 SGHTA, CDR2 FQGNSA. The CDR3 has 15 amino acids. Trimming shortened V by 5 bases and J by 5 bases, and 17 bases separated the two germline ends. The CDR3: CASSIRRGAVDTQYF. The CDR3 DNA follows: TGTGCCAGCAGCATCCGACGGGGGGCTGTAGATACGCAGTATTTT. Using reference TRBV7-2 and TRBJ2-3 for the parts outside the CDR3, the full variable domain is GAGVSQSPSNKVTEKGKDVELRCDPISGHTALYWYRQSLGQGLEFLIYFQGNSAPDKSGLPSDRFSAERTGGSVSTLTIQRTQQEDSAVYLCASSIRRGAVDTQYFGPGTRLTVL.

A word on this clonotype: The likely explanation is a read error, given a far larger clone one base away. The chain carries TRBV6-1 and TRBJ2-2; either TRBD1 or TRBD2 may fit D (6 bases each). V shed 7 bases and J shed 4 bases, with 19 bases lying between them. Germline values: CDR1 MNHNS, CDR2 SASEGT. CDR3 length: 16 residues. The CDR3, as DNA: TGTGCCAGCACCCCACAGTGGGGGGCGGGCACCGGGGAGCTGTTTTTT. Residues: CASTPQWGAGTGELFF.

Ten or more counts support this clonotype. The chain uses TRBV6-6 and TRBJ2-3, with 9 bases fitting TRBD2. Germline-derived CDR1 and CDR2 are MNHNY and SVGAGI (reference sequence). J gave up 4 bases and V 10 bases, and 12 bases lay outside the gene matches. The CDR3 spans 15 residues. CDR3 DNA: TGTGCCACTTCCCCGCGGCGGGGGGGGGCAGATACGCAGTATTTT. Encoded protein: CATSPRRGGADTQYF.

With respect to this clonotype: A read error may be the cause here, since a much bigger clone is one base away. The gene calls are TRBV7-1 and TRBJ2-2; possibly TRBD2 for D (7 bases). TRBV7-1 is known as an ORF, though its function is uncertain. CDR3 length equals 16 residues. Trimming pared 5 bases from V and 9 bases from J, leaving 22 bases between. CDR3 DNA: TGTGCCAGCAGCCCAGGGGAGGGGGGGCGTACCAGGGAGCTGTTTTTT. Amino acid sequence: CASSPGEGGRTRELFF.

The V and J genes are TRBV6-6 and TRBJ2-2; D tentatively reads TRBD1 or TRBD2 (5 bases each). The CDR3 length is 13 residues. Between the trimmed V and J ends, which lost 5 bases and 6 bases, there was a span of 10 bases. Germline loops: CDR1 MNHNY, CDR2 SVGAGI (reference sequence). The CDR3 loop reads CASSVLGAGELFF. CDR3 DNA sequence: TGTGCCAGCAGTGTTTTGGGGGCCGGGGAGCTGTTTTTT.

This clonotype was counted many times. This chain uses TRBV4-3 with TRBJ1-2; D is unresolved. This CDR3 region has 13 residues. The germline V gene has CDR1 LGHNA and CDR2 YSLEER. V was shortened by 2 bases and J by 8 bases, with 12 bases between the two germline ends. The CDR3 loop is CASSQHPRPGYTF. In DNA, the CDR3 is TGCGCCAGCAGCCAACACCCAAGGCCCGGCTACACCTTC.

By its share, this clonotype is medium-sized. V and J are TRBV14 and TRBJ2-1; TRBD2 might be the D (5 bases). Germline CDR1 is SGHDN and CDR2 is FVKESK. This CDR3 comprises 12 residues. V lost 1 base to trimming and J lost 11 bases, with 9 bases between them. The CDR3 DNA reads TGTGCCAGCAGCCAAGTTACTAGACAGCAGTTCTTC. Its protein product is CASSQVTRQQFF.

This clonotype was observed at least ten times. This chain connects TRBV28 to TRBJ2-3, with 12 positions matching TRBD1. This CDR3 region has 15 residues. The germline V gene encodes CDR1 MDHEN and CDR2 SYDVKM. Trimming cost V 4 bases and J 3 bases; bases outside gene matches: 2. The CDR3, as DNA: TGTGCCAGCAGTTCGGGACAGGGGGCAACAGATACGCAGTATTTT. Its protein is CASSSGQGATDTQYF.

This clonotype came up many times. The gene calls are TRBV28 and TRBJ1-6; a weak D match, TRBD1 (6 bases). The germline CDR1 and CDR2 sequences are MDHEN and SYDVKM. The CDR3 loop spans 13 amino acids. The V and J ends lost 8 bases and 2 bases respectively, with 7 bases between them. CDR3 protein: CASRTAYNSPLHF. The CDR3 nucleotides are TGTGCCAGCCGGACAGCCTATAATTCACCCCTCCACTTT.

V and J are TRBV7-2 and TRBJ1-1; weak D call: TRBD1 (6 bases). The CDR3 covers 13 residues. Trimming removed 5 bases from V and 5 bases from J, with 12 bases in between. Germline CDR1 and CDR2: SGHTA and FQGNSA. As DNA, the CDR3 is TGTGCCAGCAGCCTCCGGGGGCGGACTGAAGCTTTCTTT. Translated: CASSLRGRTEAFF.

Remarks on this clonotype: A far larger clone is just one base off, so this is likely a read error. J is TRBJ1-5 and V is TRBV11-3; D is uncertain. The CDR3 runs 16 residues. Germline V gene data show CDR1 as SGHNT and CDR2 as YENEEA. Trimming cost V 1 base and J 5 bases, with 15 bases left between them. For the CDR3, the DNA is TGTGCCAGCAGCTTAGTAGGAGGGTGGAGCCATCAGCCCCAGCATTTT. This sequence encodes CASSLVGGWSHQPQHF.